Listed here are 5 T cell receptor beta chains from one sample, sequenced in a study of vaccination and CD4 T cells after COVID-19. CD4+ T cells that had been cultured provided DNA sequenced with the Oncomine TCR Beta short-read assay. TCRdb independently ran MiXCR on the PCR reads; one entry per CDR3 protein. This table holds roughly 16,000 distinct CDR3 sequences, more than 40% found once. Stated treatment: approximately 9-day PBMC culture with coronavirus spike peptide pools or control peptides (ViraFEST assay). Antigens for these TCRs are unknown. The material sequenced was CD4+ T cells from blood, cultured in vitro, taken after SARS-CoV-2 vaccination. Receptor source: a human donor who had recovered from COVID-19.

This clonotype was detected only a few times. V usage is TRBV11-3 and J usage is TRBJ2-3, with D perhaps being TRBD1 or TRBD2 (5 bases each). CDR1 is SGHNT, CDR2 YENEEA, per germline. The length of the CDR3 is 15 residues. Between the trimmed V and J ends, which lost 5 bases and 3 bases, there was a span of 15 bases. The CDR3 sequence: CASSPRQGATDTQYF. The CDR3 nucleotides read TGTGCCAGCAGCCCGCGGCAGGGAGCAACAGATACGCAGTATTTT.

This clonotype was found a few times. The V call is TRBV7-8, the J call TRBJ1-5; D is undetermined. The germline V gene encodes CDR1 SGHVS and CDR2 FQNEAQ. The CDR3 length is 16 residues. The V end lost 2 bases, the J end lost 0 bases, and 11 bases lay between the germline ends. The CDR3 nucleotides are TGTGCCAGCAGCTTACATGGACCTAATAGCAATCAGCCCCAGCATTTT. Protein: CASSLHGPNSNQPQHF.

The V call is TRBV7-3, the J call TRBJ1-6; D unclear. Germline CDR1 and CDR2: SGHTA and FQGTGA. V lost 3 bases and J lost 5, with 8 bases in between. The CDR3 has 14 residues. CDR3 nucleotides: TGTGCCAGCAGCTTTAACCGGAATAATTCACCCCTCCACTTT. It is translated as CASSFNRNNSPLHF.

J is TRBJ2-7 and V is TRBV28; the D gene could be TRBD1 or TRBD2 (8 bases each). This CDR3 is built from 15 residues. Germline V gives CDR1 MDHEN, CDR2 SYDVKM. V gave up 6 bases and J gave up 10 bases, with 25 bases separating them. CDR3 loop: CASSPGGRETSEQYF. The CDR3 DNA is TGTGCCAGCAGCCCAGGGGGCAGGGAGACTAGCGAACAGTACTTC.

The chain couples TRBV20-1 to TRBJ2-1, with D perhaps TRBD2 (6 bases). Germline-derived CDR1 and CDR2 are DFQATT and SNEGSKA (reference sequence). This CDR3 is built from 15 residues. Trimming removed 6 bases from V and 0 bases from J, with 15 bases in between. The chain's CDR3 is CSAPSGGHSYNEQFF. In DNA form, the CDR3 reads TGCAGTGCCCCCAGCGGAGGGCACTCCTACAATGAGCAGTTCTTC.